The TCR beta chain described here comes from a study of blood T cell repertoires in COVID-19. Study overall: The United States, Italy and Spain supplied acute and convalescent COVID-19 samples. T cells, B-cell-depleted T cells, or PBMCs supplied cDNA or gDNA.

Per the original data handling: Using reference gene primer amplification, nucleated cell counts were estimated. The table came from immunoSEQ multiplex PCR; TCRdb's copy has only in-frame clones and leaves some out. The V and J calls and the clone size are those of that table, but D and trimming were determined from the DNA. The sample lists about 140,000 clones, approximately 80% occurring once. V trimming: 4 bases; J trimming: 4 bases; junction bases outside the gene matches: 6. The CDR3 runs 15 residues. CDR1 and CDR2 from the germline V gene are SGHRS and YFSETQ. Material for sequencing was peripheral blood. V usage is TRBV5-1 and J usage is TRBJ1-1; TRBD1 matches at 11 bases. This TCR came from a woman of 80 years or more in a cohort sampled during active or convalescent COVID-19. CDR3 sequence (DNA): TGCGCCAGCAGCGTCTCAGGGACAGGGGGCACTGAAGCTTTCTTT. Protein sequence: CASSVSGTGGTEAFF.